This TCR beta chain was identified in a study of blood T cells in healthy people across ages. Study information: Per two T cells, about one barcoded beta molecule was captured through template switching.

Sample-barcoded 5' priming and a J-beta primer mix drove a second PCR of 7 to 11 cycles. A single record per CDR3 protein comes from TCRdb applying MiXCR to the 5' RACE reads. The sample shows about 1 million distinct CDR3 sequences, under 55% of them seen only once. This CDR3 spans 16 amino acids. CDR1 and CDR2 from the germline V gene are MNHEY and SMNVEV (reference sequence). V shed 0 bases and J 5 bases; nucleotides not matched to a gene: 8. Sequenced: blood. The receptor's source is a woman aged 55 to 70 in good health. The rearrangement joins TRBV27 to TRBJ2-5, with TRBD1 matching over 8 bases. The DNA of the CDR3 is TGTGCCAGCAGTTTATCGTCCCGACAGGGGTGGGAGACCCAGTACTTC. It is translated as CASSLSSRQGWETQYF.